A single sample gave rise to the 10 T cell receptor beta chains below, sequenced in a study of T cells in Graves' hyperthyroidism and ophthalmopathy. RNA transcripts served as the template for amplifying TCR beta CDR3 regions. Carried out on the TCR CDR3, a first-round RT-PCR used the HTBI primer set. Each CDR3 protein gets one entry after TCRdb re-called the multiplex PCR reads with MiXCR. Among a few hundred thousand distinct CDR3 sequences listed, 16% were seen once. Sequencing was performed on blood. The receptors here all came from a woman aged 25 to 45 with Graves' ophthalmopathy.

This clonotype was counted many times. The chain employs TRBV10-3 and TRBJ1-5; 7 positions agree with TRBD1. Trimming cost V 6 bases and J 1 base; bases outside gene matches: 6. In germline, CDR1 is ENHRY, CDR2 SYGVKD. This CDR3 has 15 residues. Here the CDR3 DNA reads TGTGCCATCAGAGGCGACAGGGAGAGCAATCAGCCCCAGCATTTT. Amino acid sequence: CAIRGDRESNQPQHF.

This clonotype was picked up many times. V is TRBV11-2 and J is TRBJ2-5; D perhaps matches TRBD2 (6 bases). V shed 1 base and J shed 5 bases, with 14 bases lying between them. This CDR3 has 15 residues. Per germline, CDR1 SGHAT and CDR2 FQNNGV. DNA for the CDR3: TGTGCCAGCAGCTTAGGGGGCGGGGTCGGGGAGACCCAGTACTTC. Protein product: CASSLGGGVGETQYF.

This clonotype occurred many times. The CDR3 spells CASSWGPYEQYF. The CDR3 bases are TGTGCCAGCAGCTGGGGACCCTACGAGCAGTACTTC. The chain employs TRBV7-2 and TRBJ2-7; D is tentatively TRBD1 or TRBD2 (5 bases each). The CDR3 consists of 12 residues. Looked up from germline, CDR1 is SGHTA and CDR2 is FQGNSA. Trimming left V 4 bases short and J 2 bases short, with 6 bases between.

This clonotype was seen many times. This chain joins TRBV4-2 and TRBJ1-5; D is unclear. V dropped 0 bases and J dropped 5 bases, with 8 bases sitting between them. Germline values: CDR1 LGHNA, CDR2 YNFKEQ. This CDR3 is built from 14 residues. CDR3 in DNA: TGTGCCAGCAGCCAAGAGGGTATCGATCAGCCCCAGCATTTT. Residues: CASSQEGIDQPQHF.

In regard to this clonotype: A much bigger clone sits one base away, suggesting this may be a read error. This sequence joins TRBV7-2 and TRBJ2-2; D possibly corresponds to TRBD2 (6 bases). The CDR3 is 15 residues long. V lost 1 base, J lost 7 bases, and 13 bases lay in between. Per the germline V gene, CDR1 is SGHTA and CDR2 is FQGNSA. DNA for the CDR3: TGTGCCAGCAGCTTAGGGGGGGAGTGGAGCGGGGAGCTGTTTTTT. It is translated as CASSLGGEWSGELFF.

This clonotype was counted at least ten times. The rearrangement links TRBV18 to TRBJ1-1, with unresolved D. The CDR3 is 14 amino acids. The ends were cut back, 2 bases at V and 4 bases at J, with 11 bases in the middle. Per germline, CDR1 KGHSH and CDR2 LQKENI. CDR3: CASSPEVSSTEAFF. Here the CDR3 DNA reads TGTGCCAGCTCACCAGAGGTCAGCAGCACTGAAGCTTTCTTT. The full variable domain, completed using reference TRBV18 and TRBJ1-1, is NAGVMQNPRHLVRRRGQEARLRCSPMKGHSHVYWYRQLPEEGLKFMVYLQKENIIDESGMPKERFSAEFPKEGPSILRIQQVVRGDSAAYFCASSPEVSSTEAFFGQGTRLTVV.

This clonotype was found once. The CDR3: CASIAGGYGYTF. The DNA for the CDR3 is TGTGCCAGCATCGCAGGGGGCTATGGCTACACCTTC. The chain carries TRBV2 and TRBJ1-2, with 7 bases fitting TRBD1. Germline lookup yields CDR1 SNHLY and CDR2 FYNNEI. With 7 bases clipped from V and 4 bases from J, the junction kept 3 bases outside the gene matches. The CDR3 covers 12 residues.

Ten or more counts support this clonotype. The genes are TRBV13 and TRBJ1-4; 10 positions agree with TRBD1. The CDR3 totals 14 residues. After removal of 4 bases from V and 7 bases from J, the junction contained 3 bases not matched to a gene. The germline gives CDR1 PRHDT, CDR2 FYEKMQ (reference sequence). CDR3 amino acids: CASSSDRGVEKLFF. In nucleotides, the CDR3 is TGTGCCAGCAGCTCGGACAGGGGGGTTGAAAAACTGTTTTTT.

This clonotype has ten or more counts. The chain has TRBV27 and TRBJ2-7; 8 nucleotides match TRBD1. This CDR3 has 14 amino acids. The V gene end was trimmed by 1 base and the J gene end by 3 bases; junction bases not matched to a gene: 2. In germline, CDR1 is MNHEY, CDR2 SMNVEV (reference sequence). The CDR3 DNA follows: TGTGCCAGCAGTTTATTTACAGGGGGCTACGAGCAGTACTTC. This sequence encodes CASSLFTGGYEQYF.

In its sample, this clonotype was seen many times. The rearrangement links TRBV7-2 to TRBJ2-1; a weak D match, TRBD2 (6 bases). The CDR3 spans 13 residues. Trimming removed 3 bases from V and 7 bases from J, with 10 bases in between. The germline gives CDR1 SGHTA, CDR2 FQGNSA. For the CDR3, the DNA is TGTGCCAGCAGCTTGGGGACTGCAAATGAGCAGTTCTTC. It is translated as CASSLGTANEQFF.